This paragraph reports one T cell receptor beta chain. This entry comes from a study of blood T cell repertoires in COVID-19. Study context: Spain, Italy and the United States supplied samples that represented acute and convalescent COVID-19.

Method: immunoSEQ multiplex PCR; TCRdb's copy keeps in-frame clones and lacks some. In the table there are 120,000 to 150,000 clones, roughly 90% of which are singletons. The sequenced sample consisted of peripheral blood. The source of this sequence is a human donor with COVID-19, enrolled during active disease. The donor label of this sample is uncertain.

The CDR3 nucleotides read TGTGCCAGCAGTGACTCGGGGGCACCTGGAAACACCATATATTTT. Amino acid sequence: CASSDSGAPGNTIYF. The V gene is TRBV6-4, the J gene TRBJ1-3; the D gene is possibly TRBD1 (6 bases). The CDR3 length is 15 residues. Trimming left V 0 bases short and J 2 bases short, with 8 bases between. The germline V gene has CDR1 MRHNA and CDR2 SNTAGT.